This TCR beta chain derives from a study of brain T cells in children with intractable seizures. About this clone itself: Its antigen remains unknown.

Sequencing was performed with immunoSEQ multiplex PCR; in TCRdb, only in-frame clones are kept and a portion is missing. Altogether approximately 3,600 clones are present, approximately 72% being singletons, with the ten largest covering roughly 50%. The germline CDR1 and CDR2 sequences are SGHAT and FQNNGV. This CDR3 has 15 amino acids. V was clipped by 1 base and J by 2 bases, with 11 bases between them. The sequenced cases were selected for having the highest brain T cell transcript signatures. Patients received at least one anti-epileptic drug before surgery. Points from the study as a whole: Among the top 50 brain clones were public and private clonotypes. Only CDR3 sequence similarity suggested viral specificity, without known HCMV serostatus. Pre- and post-surgery blood differed in depth, so pre-surgery absences may be undersampling.

The specimen comprised resected brain tissue, sampled at surgery. The clonotype was recovered from a girl aged 2 to 10 with Rasmussen encephalitis and intractable seizures. V gene TRBV11-2 combines with J gene TRBJ1-1; D remains unclear. DNA of the CDR3: TGTGCCAGCAGCTTAGGCCACACAGATAACACTGAAGCTTTCTTT. Amino acids: CASSLGHTDNTEAFF.